The sequence of this TCR beta chain was determined in a study of Ad26.COV2.S vaccination and SARS-CoV-2 variants. For the study at large: The donor was enrolled in the Ad26.COV2.S arm of the COV1001 trial. Ad26.COV2.S was injected intramuscularly once or twice, 56 days apart. Study-level results: Recipients of either vaccine or placebo displayed similar breadth of non-spike TCRs.

The CDR3 runs 20 residues. In germline, CDR1 is SGHAT, CDR2 FQNNGV. V was cut by 0 bases and J by 0 bases, with 20 bases left in between. Repertoires were generated with immunoSEQ multiplex PCR, while TCRdb's copy carries only in-frame clones and drops some. This sample has fewer than 500,000 clones, with approximately 89% found just once. As for this clone: Its antigen is not identified.

The treatment denotes: 15 to 20 received Ad26.COV2.S at low or high dose, single or two shots; about 5 received placebo; per-sample allocation not given. Sampling occurred on day 63 after the first vaccine or placebo injection. Vaccination employed an Ad26 vector expressing the Wuhan-strain SARS-CoV-2 spike. The rearrangement links TRBV11-2 to TRBJ1-4; D might be TRBD1 (6 bases). The clonotype comes from a person between 18 and 60 years old who received the Ad26.COV2.S COVID-19 vaccine or a placebo. Here the sequenced sample was peripheral blood, taken in a trial of Ad26.COV2.S vaccine versus placebo. The CDR3: CASSLEGTIGTFATNEKLFF. CDR3 bases: TGTGCCAGCAGCTTAGAGGGGACAATCGGTACCTTTGCAACTAATGAAAAACTGTTTTTT.